This T cell receptor (beta chain) was retrieved from a study of a mutant IDH1 vaccine in newly diagnosed glioma. The overall study: Of the patients given treatment, around 60% were male and roughly 38% were female, and a mean age of about 40 years was recorded.

This CDR3 region has 16 residues. Germline V gives CDR1 MGHRA, CDR2 YSYEKL. With 4 bases clipped from V and 6 bases from J, the junction kept 9 bases outside the gene matches. The protocol was immunoSEQ multiplex PCR, while the TCRdb copy is restricted to in-frame clones and leaves out a portion. The table includes about 32,000 clones, about four fifths detected once. Indicated time point: baseline, week 1 (first vaccination visit). Treatment in this sample: pre-vaccination baseline after standard-of-care therapy. Donor tumors were new WHO grade 3 or 4 IDH1-mutant, ATRX-lost astrocytomas. The source is a man aged 30 to 39 with glioma. V gene TRBV4-1 combines with J gene TRBJ1-5; the match to TRBD1 covers 10 bases. Sequenced material: PBMCs, taken from a glioma patient treated with radiotherapy, temozolomide or both. The CDR3 protein is CASSLSDRGDSQPQHF. The CDR3 bases are TGCGCCAGCAGCCTCTCGGACAGGGGGGATTCTCAGCCCCAGCATTTT.